This T cell receptor (beta chain) is from a study of blood T cells in healthy people across ages. Drawing of peripheral blood yielded 8.5 to 10 milliliters from each donor. Each sample yielded at least 6.5 million isolated PBMCs. With a J-beta primer mix and a sample-barcoded 5' primer, a second PCR ran about 7 to 12 cycles. TCRdb used MiXCR to reprocess the 5' RACE reads, holding one entry per CDR3 protein. Among some 1.8 million distinct CDR3 sequences, about two fifths were seen once, and the ten largest hold 20% to 25%. Germline V gene data show CDR1 as DFQATT and CDR2 as SNEGSKA (reference sequence). The length of the CDR3 is 10 residues. V lost 3 bases and J 9 bases, leaving 6 bases between the germline ends. In this sample, this clonotype turned up a few times. Its antigen is currently unknown. Study results and caveats: Unknown donor CMV status possibly confounded expanded clonotype changes. A greater number of naive CD4+ cells and higher diversity distinguished long-lived donors from aged donors.

The sequenced sample consisted of blood. The TCR comes from a human donor in good health. V gene TRBV20-1 combines with J gene TRBJ2-1; D call uncertain. The CDR3 spells CSASMAEQFF. CDR3 nucleotides: TGCAGTGCTAGTATGGCTGAGCAGTTCTTC.